A single sample gave rise to the 29 T cell receptor beta chains below, sequenced in a study of cytotoxic CD8 clonotypes in ibrutinib-treated CLL (dated by TCRdb to about 2021). Preparation of the library involved the immunoSEQ multiplex PCR assay. The table was pulled from immuneACCESS by TCRdb, which kept in-frame rearrangements only. Such tables lose some clones; where checked, under half of the loss comes from unresolved V genes, and the rest has no known cause. The sample includes more than 85,000 clones, with roughly 80% observed a single time. The top ten clonotypes cover 20% to 25% of the sample. Interpreted using the paper, the time point label stands for: approximately 2 years on ibrutinib. Source: PBMCs, taken after 24 months of ibrutinib treatment. The receptors originated from a human donor with chronic lymphocytic leukemia.

The rearrangement links TRBV11-2 to TRBJ1-1; tentatively, D is TRBD1 (6 bases). The germline V gene encodes CDR1 SGHAT and CDR2 FQNNGV. V was trimmed by 8 bases and J by 1 base, leaving 20 bases between them. The CDR3 sequence is 16 residues long. This CDR3 reads CASGLTRTEPNTEAFF. In DNA, the CDR3 is TGTGCCAGCGGGTTGACTAGGACAGAACCGAACACTGAAGCTTTCTTT.

The V call is TRBV2, the J call TRBJ2-7; the D gene is possibly TRBD1 (6 bases). The V end was cut by 11 bases, the J end by 7 bases, with 24 bases between. Germline V lookup: CDR1 SNHLY, CDR2 FYNNEI. This CDR3 has 14 residues. The chain's CDR3 is CAVQTGRGRGEQYF. In DNA, the CDR3 is TGTGCCGTTCAAACGGGCAGGGGAAGGGGGGAGCAGTACTTC.

The chain couples TRBV6-4 to TRBJ2-1; the D is unclear. V was cut by 6 bases and J by 9 bases, with 9 bases left in between. CDR1 and CDR2 (germline): MRHNA, SNTAGT. The CDR3 consists of 11 residues. CDR3 sequence (DNA): TGTGCCAGCAGGGAAGTGGGTGAGCAGTTCTTC. Translated, it gives CASREVGEQFF.

The gene calls are TRBV7-2 and TRBJ1-5, with D perhaps TRBD1 (5 bases). Germline V gene sequence: CDR1 SGHTA, CDR2 FQGNSA. Trimming left V 5 bases short and J 7 bases short, with 15 bases between. The CDR3 is made up of 14 amino acids. CDR3 sequence (DNA): TGTGCCAGCAGCCACGGAGGGGCTCGACAGCCCCAGCATTTT. This translates into CASSHGGARQPQHF. The variable domain in full, with the rest retrieved from reference TRBV7-2 and TRBJ1-5, is GAGVSQSPSNKVTEKGKDVELRCDPISGHTALYWYRQSLGQGLEFLIYFQGNSAPDKSGLPSDRFSAERTGGSVSTLTIQRTQQEDSAVYLCASSHGGARQPQHFGDGTRLSIL.

V is TRBV6-1 and J is TRBJ2-7, with TRBD1 identical over 10 bases. J gave up 7 bases and V 1 base, and 7 bases lay outside the gene matches. CDR3 size: 15 residues. Germline-derived CDR1 and CDR2 are MNHNS and SASEGT. The CDR3 reads CASSEVGQGVWEQYF. The CDR3 DNA reads as TGTGCCAGCAGTGAAGTTGGACAGGGGGTCTGGGAGCAGTACTTC.

V usage is TRBV29-1 and J usage is TRBJ1-3; TRBD1 aligns across 7 bases. The CDR3 has 14 residues. Trimming cost V 5 bases and J 0 bases; bases outside gene matches: 4. Germline assignment: CDR1 SQVTM and CDR2 ANQGSEA. This CDR3 is CSVRGTDSGNTIYF. CDR3 coding DNA: TGCAGCGTTCGAGGGACAGACTCTGGAAACACCATATATTTT. The whole variable domain, filled in from reference TRBV29-1 and TRBJ1-3, reads SAVISQKPSRDICQRGTSLTIQCQVDSQVTMMFWYRQQPGQSLTLIATANQGSEATYESGFVIDKFPISRPNLTFSTLTVSNMSPEDSSIYLCSVRGTDSGNTIYFGEGSWLTVV.

The V gene is TRBV27, the J gene TRBJ2-7, with D possibly TRBD2 on 5 matching bases. Trimming removed 5 bases from V and 2 bases from J, with 10 bases in between. From germline, CDR1 is MNHEY and CDR2 SMNVEV (reference sequence). The CDR3 length is 13 residues. The CDR3 coding sequence is TGTGCCAGCAGTCTGACGGGGACCTACGAGCAGTACTTC. It yields the protein CASSLTGTYEQYF.

This rearrangement joins TRBV29-1 to TRBJ1-4; no firm D call. The germline V gene has CDR1 SQVTM and CDR2 ANQGSEA. Trimming shortened V by 4 bases and J by 8 bases, and 11 bases separated the two germline ends. The length of the CDR3 is 12 residues. CDR3 in amino acids: CSVGEVGEKLFF. The CDR3 DNA follows: TGCAGCGTTGGGGAGGTTGGGGAAAAACTGTTTTTT.

The rearrangement uses TRBV15 and TRBJ1-5; 9 bases are shared with TRBD1. CDR3 length: 16 residues. After removal of 0 bases from V and 7 bases from J, the junction contained 7 bases not matched to a gene. CDR1 and CDR2 from the germline V gene are LNHNV and YYDKDF (reference sequence). The CDR3 is CATSRDGTGTGQPQHF. The DNA of the CDR3 is TGTGCCACCAGCAGAGATGGGACAGGGACGGGGCAGCCCCAGCATTTT. Supplemented by reference TRBV15 and TRBJ1-5, the full variable domain reads DAMVIQNPRYQVTQFGKPVTLSCSQTLNHNVMYWYQQKSSQAPKLLFHYYDKDFNNEADTPDNFQSRRPNTSFCFLDIRSPGLGDTAMYLCATSRDGTGTGQPQHFGDGTRLSIL.

This clone was seen just once. The chain uses TRBV29-1 and TRBJ1-1; perhaps TRBD1 as D (6 bases). This CDR3 region has 13 residues. V shed 7 bases and J shed 0 bases, with 12 bases lying between them. The germline V gene has CDR1 SQVTM and CDR2 ANQGSEA. CDR3 sequence (DNA): TGCAGCGCTAAGGGACACATGAACACTGAAGCTTTCTTT. Amino acids: CSAKGHMNTEAFF.

The chain joins TRBV2 to TRBJ2-3, with a possible D match to TRBD1 (7 bases). Trimming left V 10 bases short and J 4 bases short, with 21 bases between. Per germline, CDR1 SNHLY and CDR2 FYNNEI. The CDR3 totals 15 residues. CDR3 nucleotides: TGTGCCACCGCCAGGGGGGAGGCCCCCCCAGATACGCAGTATTTT. Its translation: CATARGEAPPDTQYF.

The rearrangement uses TRBV6-5 and TRBJ2-1; 10 bases line up with TRBD1. The CDR3 covers 13 residues. V trimming: 8 bases; J trimming: 10 bases; junction bases outside the gene matches: 8. Germline V gene lookup returns CDR1 MNHEY and CDR2 SVGAGI. The CDR3 bases are TGTGCCAGCTCCGGACAGGGGGTTCGGGAGCAGTTCTTC. This sequence encodes CASSGQGVREQFF.

J is TRBJ1-1 and V is TRBV5-6; D call uncertain. V shed 0 bases and J shed 1 base, with 10 bases lying between them. The CDR3 totals 15 residues. Germline-derived CDR1 and CDR2 are SGHDT and YYEEEE. The DNA for the CDR3 is TGTGCCAGCAGCTTGGTCTACGGGGAGAACACTGAAGCTTTCTTT. This codes for CASSLVYGENTEAFF.

V gene TRBV11-2 combines with J gene TRBJ2-2, with 7 bases that match TRBD2. Germline assignment: CDR1 SGHAT and CDR2 FQNNGV. J lost 7 bases, V lost 4 bases, and 12 bases had no gene match. CDR3 length: 16 amino acids. CDR3 amino acids: CASSSSGGGPIGELFF. The CDR3 DNA reads as TGTGCCAGCAGCTCATCGGGGGGAGGGCCGATCGGGGAGCTGTTTTTT.

The V call is TRBV6-6, the J call TRBJ2-1; no firm D call. The CDR3 covers 15 residues. Germline V gene sequence: CDR1 MNHNY, CDR2 SVGAGI (reference sequence). Trimming stripped 5 bases from V and 2 bases from J, with 13 bases between. The DNA of the CDR3 is TGTGCCAGCAGTCCTGGGCCAAACGCCTACAATGAGCAGTTCTTC. Residues: CASSPGPNAYNEQFF.

CDR3 in DNA: TGTGCCAGCAGCAAAGACAGGTCGATCTACGAGCAGTACTTC. Protein sequence: CASSKDRSIYEQYF. V gene TRBV27 combines with J gene TRBJ2-7; TRBD1 is a possible D gene (6 bases). Germline CDR1 reads MNHEY; CDR2 reads SMNVEV (reference sequence). The V end was cut by 6 bases, the J end by 3 bases, with 15 bases between. The CDR3 totals 14 residues.

This chain links TRBV2 with TRBJ2-3; perhaps TRBD2 as D (6 bases). V gave up 6 bases and J gave up 2 bases, with 21 bases separating them. The germline V gene encodes CDR1 SNHLY and CDR2 FYNNEI. The CDR3 totals 17 residues. The CDR3 is CASREGRQLGSTDTQYF. The DNA of the CDR3 is TGTGCCAGCAGGGAGGGCAGGCAACTAGGGTCCACAGATACGCAGTATTTT.

This chain uses TRBV4-2 with TRBJ2-7; possibly TRBD1 for D (6 bases). The CDR3 extends over 15 amino acids. V gave up 0 bases and J gave up 0 bases, with 9 bases separating them. Per germline, CDR1 LGHNA and CDR2 YNFKEQ. The CDR3 reads CASSQEAGASYEQYF. CDR3 in DNA: TGTGCCAGCAGCCAAGAGGCAGGGGCCTCCTACGAGCAGTACTTC.

This clone was seen a few times. This rearrangement joins TRBV27 to TRBJ1-6, with D tentatively TRBD1 (6 bases). The CDR3 is 15 residues long. The germline gives CDR1 MNHEY, CDR2 SMNVEV (reference sequence). With 7 bases removed from V and 1 base from J, the gap between germline ends came to 11 bases. CDR3 nucleotides: TGTGCCAGCACCCTAGACAGGTCCTATAATTCACCCCTCCACTTT. As protein: CASTLDRSYNSPLHF.

The rearrangement joins TRBV18 to TRBJ2-7, with TRBD1 matching over 9 bases. CDR1 and CDR2 (germline): KGHSH, LQKENI. CDR3 length equals 13 residues. The trim removed 3 bases at V and 5 bases at J, leaving 2 bases unmatched. This chain's CDR3 is CASSPRTGDEQYF. For the CDR3, the DNA is TGTGCCAGCTCACCGCGGACAGGGGACGAGCAGTACTTC.

The chain joins TRBV4-2 to TRBJ1-5, with 7 bases aligning to TRBD1. V gave up 0 bases and J gave up 3 bases; unmatched junction bases: 2. The CDR3 is 15 amino acids. Germline values: CDR1 LGHNA, CDR2 YNFKEQ. The chain's CDR3 is CASSQDTGANQPQHF. The CDR3 nucleotides read TGTGCCAGCAGCCAAGATACAGGGGCCAATCAGCCCCAGCATTTT.

As DNA, the CDR3 is TGTGCCAGCAGCGCGGACAGGGGGCGAGTTTTTGGCTACACCTTC. Amino acid sequence: CASSADRGRVFGYTF. The chain has TRBV9 and TRBJ1-2; 11 bases are a match to TRBD1. Per germline, CDR1 SGDLS and CDR2 YYNGEE. CDR3 size: 15 residues. Trimming cost V 3 bases and J 7 bases; bases outside gene matches: 8.

The genes are TRBV19 and TRBJ1-4, with 9 bases identical to TRBD1. CDR3 length: 16 amino acids. Germline lookup yields CDR1 LNHDA and CDR2 SQIVND (reference sequence). V shed 4 bases, J shed 7 bases, and the junction held 10 bases outside the gene matches. CDR3 DNA sequence: TGTGCCAGTAGTACCTCGAGGACAGGGGAAAGTGAAAAACTGTTTTTT. Amino acids: CASSTSRTGESEKLFF.

This clone showed up just a few times. The chain joins TRBV11-2 to TRBJ1-1; D is ambiguous. CDR3 length equals 14 residues. CDR1 SGHAT and CDR2 FQNNGV come from the germline V gene. V lost 2 bases to trimming and J lost 4 bases, with 11 bases between them. The CDR3 here is CASSLLDPGTEAFF. The DNA of the CDR3 is TGTGCCAGCAGCTTACTCGACCCAGGCACTGAAGCTTTCTTT.

This chain connects TRBV7-6 to TRBJ1-1, with 11 bases matching TRBD1. CDR1 is SGHVS, CDR2 FNYEAQ, per germline. The CDR3 covers 15 residues. The trim removed 5 bases at V and 5 bases at J, leaving 7 bases unmatched. The CDR3 DNA reads TGTGCCAGCAGCCTGGACAGGGGGCAAAGAACTGAAGCTTTCTTT. Translated, it gives CASSLDRGQRTEAFF.

This rearrangement joins TRBV28 to TRBJ2-3; D ambiguous. Per the germline V gene, CDR1 is MDHEN and CDR2 is SYDVKM. Trimming pared 6 bases from V and 8 bases from J, leaving 6 bases between. The length of the CDR3 is 10 residues. The CDR3 here is CASRGLTQYF. The CDR3 DNA follows: TGTGCCAGCAGGGGTCTTACGCAGTATTTT.

This clone has just a few counts. The chain joins TRBV5-1 to TRBJ2-2, with TRBD2 identical over 8 bases. Trimming took 7 bases from V and 2 from J; bases not matched to a gene: 4. Germline CDR1 SGHRS, CDR2 YFSETQ. The CDR3 spans 14 residues. The CDR3 spells CASGREVNTGELFF. DNA of the CDR3: TGCGCCAGCGGGCGGGAGGTTAACACCGGGGAGCTGTTTTTT.

The V and J genes are TRBV5-1 and TRBJ2-3; 16 bases map to TRBD2. The germline V gene has CDR1 SGHRS and CDR2 YFSETQ. Losses at the gene ends were 3 bases for V and 3 bases for J; bases not matched to a gene: 4. This CDR3 is built from 17 residues. The CDR3 DNA sequence: TGCGCCAGCAGCTCGGGACTAGCGGGAGGGAGGACAGATACGCAGTATTTT. Translation gives CASSSGLAGGRTDTQYF.

CDR3 DNA sequence: TGTGCCAGCAGCCCCACGACAGGCCGGAACACTGAAGCTTTCTTT. Encoded protein: CASSPTTGRNTEAFF. The rearrangement uses TRBV7-2 and TRBJ1-1; possibly TRBD1 for D (6 bases). V lost 5 bases, J lost 1 base, and 14 bases lay in between. CDR1 and CDR2 from the germline V gene are SGHTA and FQGNSA. The CDR3 consists of 15 residues.